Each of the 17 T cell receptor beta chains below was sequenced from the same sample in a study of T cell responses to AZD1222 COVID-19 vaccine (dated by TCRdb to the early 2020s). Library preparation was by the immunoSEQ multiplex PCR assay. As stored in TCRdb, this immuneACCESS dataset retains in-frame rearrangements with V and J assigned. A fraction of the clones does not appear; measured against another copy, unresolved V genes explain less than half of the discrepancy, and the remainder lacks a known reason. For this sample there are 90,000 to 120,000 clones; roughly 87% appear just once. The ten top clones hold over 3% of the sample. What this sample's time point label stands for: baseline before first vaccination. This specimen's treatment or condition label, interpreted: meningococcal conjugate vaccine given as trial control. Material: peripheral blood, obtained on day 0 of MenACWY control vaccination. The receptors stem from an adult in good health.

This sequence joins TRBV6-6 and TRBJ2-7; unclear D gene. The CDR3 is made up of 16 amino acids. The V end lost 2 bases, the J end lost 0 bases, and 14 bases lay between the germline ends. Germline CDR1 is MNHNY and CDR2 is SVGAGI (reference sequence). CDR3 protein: CASSYRVRKSSYEQYF. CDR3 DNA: TGTGCCAGCAGTTACCGGGTCAGGAAGAGCTCCTACGAGCAGTACTTC.

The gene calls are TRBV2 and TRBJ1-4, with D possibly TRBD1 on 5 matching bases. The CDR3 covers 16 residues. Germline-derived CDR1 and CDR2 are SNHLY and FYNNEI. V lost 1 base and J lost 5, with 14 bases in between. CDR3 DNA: TGTGCCAGCAGTGAAGTTTGGCAGGGCCCGAATGAAAAACTGTTTTTT. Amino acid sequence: CASSEVWQGPNEKLFF.

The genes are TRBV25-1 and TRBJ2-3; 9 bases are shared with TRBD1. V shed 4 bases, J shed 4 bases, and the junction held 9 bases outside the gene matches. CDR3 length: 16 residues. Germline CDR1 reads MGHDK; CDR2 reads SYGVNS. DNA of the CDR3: TGTGCCAGCAGTGGATCAGGGGACAGGGCGGCAGATACGCAGTATTTT. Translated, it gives CASSGSGDRAADTQYF.

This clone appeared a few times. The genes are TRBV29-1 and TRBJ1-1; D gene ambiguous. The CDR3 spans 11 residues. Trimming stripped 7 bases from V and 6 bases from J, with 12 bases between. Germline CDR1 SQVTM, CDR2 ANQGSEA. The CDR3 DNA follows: TGCAGCGGCCAAAGGGTCGCTGAAGCTTTCTTT. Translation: CSGQRVAEAFF.

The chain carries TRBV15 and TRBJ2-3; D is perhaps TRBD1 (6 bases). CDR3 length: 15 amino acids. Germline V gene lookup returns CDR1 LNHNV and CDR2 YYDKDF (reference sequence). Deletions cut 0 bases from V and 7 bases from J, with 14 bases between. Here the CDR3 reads CATSRDRVGTHTQYF. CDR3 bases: TGTGCCACCAGCAGAGACCGAGTCGGGACACATACGCAGTATTTT.

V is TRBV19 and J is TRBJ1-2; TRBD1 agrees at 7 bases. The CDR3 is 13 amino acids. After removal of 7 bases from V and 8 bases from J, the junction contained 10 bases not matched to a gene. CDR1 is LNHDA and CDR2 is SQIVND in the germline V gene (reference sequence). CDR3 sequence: CASTTGSRIGYTF. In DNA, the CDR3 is TGTGCCAGTACGACAGGGAGTAGGATCGGCTACACCTTC. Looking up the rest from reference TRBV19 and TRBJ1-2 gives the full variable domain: DGGITQSPKYLFRKEGQNVTLSCEQNLNHDAMYWYRQDPGQGLRLIYYSQIVNDFQKGDIAEGYSVSREKKESFPLTVTSAQKNPTAFYLCASTTGSRIGYTFGSGTRLTVV.

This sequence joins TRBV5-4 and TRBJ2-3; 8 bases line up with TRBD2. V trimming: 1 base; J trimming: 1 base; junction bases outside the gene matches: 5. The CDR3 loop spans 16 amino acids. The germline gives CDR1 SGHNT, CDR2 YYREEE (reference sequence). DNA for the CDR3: TGTGCCAGCAGCTTGCGCGCTAGCGGGCGCACAGATACGCAGTATTTT. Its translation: CASSLRASGRTDTQYF.

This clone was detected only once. The DNA for the CDR3 is TGTGCCAGCAGCCTCACAGGGTATTACGAGCAGTACTTC. It is translated as CASSLTGYYEQYF. The chain links TRBV5-4 to TRBJ2-7, with a possible D match to TRBD1 (6 bases). With 4 bases removed from V and 4 bases from J, the gap between germline ends came to 12 bases. The CDR3 is 13 amino acids. From germline, CDR1 is SGHNT and CDR2 YYREEE (reference sequence).

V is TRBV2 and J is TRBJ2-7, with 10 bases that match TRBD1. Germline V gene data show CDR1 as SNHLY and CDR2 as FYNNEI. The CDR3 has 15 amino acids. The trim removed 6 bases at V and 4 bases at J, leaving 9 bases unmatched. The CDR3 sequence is CASSRQGAPGYEQYF. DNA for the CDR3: TGTGCCAGCAGCCGACAGGGGGCGCCGGGTTACGAGCAGTACTTC.

The CDR3 sequence: CAWSTENSNQPQHF. The CDR3 DNA reads as TGTGCCTGGAGTACAGAAAATAGCAATCAGCCCCAGCATTTT. The rearrangement links TRBV30 to TRBJ1-5; unclear D gene. CDR3 size: 14 residues. With 2 bases removed from V and 0 bases from J, the gap between germline ends came to 8 bases. The germline CDR1 and CDR2 sequences are GTSNPN and SVGIG (reference sequence).

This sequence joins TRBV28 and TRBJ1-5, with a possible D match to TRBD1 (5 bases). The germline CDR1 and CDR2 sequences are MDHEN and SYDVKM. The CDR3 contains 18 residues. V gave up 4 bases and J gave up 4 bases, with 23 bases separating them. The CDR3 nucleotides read TGTGCCAGCAGTTCCATCCTCTTGGAGGGACTTGGGAATCAGCCCCAGCATTTT. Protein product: CASSSILLEGLGNQPQHF.

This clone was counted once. Here the CDR3 reads CASSSALNTEAFF. CDR3 coding DNA: TGTGCCAGCAGTTCGGCCCTGAACACTGAAGCTTTCTTT. This chain joins TRBV27 and TRBJ1-1; D unclear. The CDR3 length is 13 residues. The germline V gene encodes CDR1 MNHEY and CDR2 SMNVEV (reference sequence). V lost 4 bases and J lost 0, with 6 bases in between.

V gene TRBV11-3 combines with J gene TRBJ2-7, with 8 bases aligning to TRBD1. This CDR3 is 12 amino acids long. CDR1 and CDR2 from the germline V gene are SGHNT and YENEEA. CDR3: CGQPGTGYEQYF. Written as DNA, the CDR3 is TGTGGCCAGCCAGGGACAGGATACGAGCAGTACTTC.

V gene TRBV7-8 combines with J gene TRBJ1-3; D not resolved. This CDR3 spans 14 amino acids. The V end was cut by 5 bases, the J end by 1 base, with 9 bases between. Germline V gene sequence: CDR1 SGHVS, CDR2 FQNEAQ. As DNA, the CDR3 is TGTGCCAGCAGCCAGAGAGGGTCTGGAAACACCATATATTTT. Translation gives CASSQRGSGNTIYF.

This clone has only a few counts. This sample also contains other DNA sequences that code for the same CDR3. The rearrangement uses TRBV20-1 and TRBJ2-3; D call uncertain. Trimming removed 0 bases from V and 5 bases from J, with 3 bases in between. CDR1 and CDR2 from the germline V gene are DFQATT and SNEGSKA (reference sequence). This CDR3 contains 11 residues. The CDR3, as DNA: TGCAGTGCTAGAGATAGAGATACGCAGTATTTT. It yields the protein CSARDRDTQYF.

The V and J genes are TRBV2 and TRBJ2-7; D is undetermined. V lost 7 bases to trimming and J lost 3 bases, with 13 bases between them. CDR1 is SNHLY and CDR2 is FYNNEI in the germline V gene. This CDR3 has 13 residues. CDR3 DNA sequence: TGTGCCAGCAAGGGTCCCCTAAACTACGAGCAGTACTTC. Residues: CASKGPLNYEQYF.

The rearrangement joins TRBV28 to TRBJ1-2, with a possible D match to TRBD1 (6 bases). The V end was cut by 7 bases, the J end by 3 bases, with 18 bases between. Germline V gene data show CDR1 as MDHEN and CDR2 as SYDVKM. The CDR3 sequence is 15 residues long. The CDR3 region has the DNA TGTGCCAGCATCTCGGGAGGGGGACCGGACTATGGCTACACCTTC. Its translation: CASISGGGPDYGYTF.